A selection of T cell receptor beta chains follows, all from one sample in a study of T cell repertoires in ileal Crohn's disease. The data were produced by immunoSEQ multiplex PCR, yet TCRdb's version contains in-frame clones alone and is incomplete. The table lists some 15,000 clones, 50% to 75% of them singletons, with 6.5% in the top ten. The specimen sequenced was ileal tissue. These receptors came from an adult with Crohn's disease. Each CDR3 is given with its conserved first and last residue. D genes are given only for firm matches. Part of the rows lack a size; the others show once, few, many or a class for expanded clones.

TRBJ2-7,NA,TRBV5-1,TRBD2,TGCGCCAGCAGCTTGTCGGCTAGCGGGTTTTCCTACGAGCAGTACTTC,CASSLSASGFSYEQYF
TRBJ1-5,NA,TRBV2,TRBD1,TGTGCCAGCAGTGTTACCGGGACAGTAAGCAATCAGCCCCAGCATTTT,CASSVTGTVSNQPQHF
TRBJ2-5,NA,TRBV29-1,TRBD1,TGCAGCGTTGAGACAGGGCCCAAGACCCAGTACTTC,CSVETGPKTQYF
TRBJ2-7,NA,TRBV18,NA,TGTGCCAGCTCACTCGGGAGTTTGTCCTACGAGCAGTACTTC,CASSLGSLSYEQYF
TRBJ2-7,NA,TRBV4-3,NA,TGCGCCAGCAGCCAAGAAAGGGGGACGGGCTCCTACGAGCAGTACTTC,CASSQERGTGSYEQYF
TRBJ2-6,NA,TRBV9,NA,TGTGCCAGCAGCGTAGCGGGGAGCGCTGGGGCCAACGTCCTGACTTTC,CASSVAGSAGANVLTF
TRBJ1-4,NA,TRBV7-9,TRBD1,TGTGCCAGCAGCTATAAACAGGGGGCCGGTGAAAAACTGTTTTTT,CASSYKQGAGEKLFF
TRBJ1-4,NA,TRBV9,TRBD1,TGTGCCAGCAGCGTAGGAAGTACAGGGGGTAGTGAAAAACTGTTTTTT,CASSVGSTGGSEKLFF
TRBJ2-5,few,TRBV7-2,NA,TGTGCCAGCAGCTTCGGTGGAGGAGAGACCCAGTACTTC,CASSFGGGETQYF
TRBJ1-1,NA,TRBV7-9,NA,TGTGCCAGCAGGACAGGGAACACTGAAGCTTTCTTT,CASRTGNTEAFF
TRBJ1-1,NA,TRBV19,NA,TGTGCCAGTAGTATCAGCGCCGAAGCTTTCTTT,CASSISAEAFF
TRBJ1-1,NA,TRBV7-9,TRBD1,TGTGCCAGCAGCACAGGGGGAGGAAACACTGAAGCTTTCTTT,CASSTGGGNTEAFF
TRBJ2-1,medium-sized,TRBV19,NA,TGTGCCAGTAGTACTTGGTTGCGGTACAATGAGCAGTTCTTC,CASSTWLRYNEQFF
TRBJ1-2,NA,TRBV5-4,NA,TGTGCCAGCAGCAGTGCAGGGTCGCAATATGGCTACACCTTC,CASSSAGSQYGYTF
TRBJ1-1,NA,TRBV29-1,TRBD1,TGCAGCGTTTCAAGGACAGGGTTGAACACTGAAGCTTTCTTT,CSVSRTGLNTEAFF
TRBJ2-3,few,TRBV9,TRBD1,TGTGCCAGCAGCGTAGTCGGACAGGGCCCAGATACGCAGTATTTT,CASSVVGQGPDTQYF
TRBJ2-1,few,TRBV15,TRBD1,TGTGCCACCAGCAGACCGGGACAGACTCAATACAATGAGCAGTTCTTC,CATSRPGQTQYNEQFF
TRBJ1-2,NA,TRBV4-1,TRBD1,TGCGCCAGCAGCCAAGAACGGACAGGGGACTATGGCTACACCTTC,CASSQERTGDYGYTF
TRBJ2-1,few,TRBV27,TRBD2,TGTGCCAGCAGTTCGTGGGGCGGGAGATCGAATGAGCAGTTCTTC,CASSSWGGRSNEQFF
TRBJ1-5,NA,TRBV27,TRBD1,TGTGCCAGCAGTAGACAGGGGGCAGGTCAGCCCCAGCATTTT,CASSRQGAGQPQHF
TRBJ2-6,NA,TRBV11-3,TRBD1,TGTGCCAGCAGCCCGACCGGGACAGGCTCTGGGGCCAACGTCCTGACTTTC,CASSPTGTGSGANVLTF
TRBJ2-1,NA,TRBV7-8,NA,TGTGCCAGCAGCCCAGTTAATGAGCAGTTCTTC,CASSPVNEQFF
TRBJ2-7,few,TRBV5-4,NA,TGTGCCAGCAGCTTGTCAGGTTTGACAGAGCAGTACTTC,CASSLSGLTEQYF
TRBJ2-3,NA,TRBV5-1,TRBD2,TGCGCCAGCAGCTCAAGGACTAGCGGGATCGGGTATTTT,CASSSRTSGIGYF
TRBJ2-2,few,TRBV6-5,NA,TGTGCCAGCAGTTACGGGCTATCGAACACCGGGGAGCTGTTTTTT,CASSYGLSNTGELFF
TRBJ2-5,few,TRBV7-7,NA,TGTGCTAGCAGCTTAGATGGAGATGGAGGGACCCAGTACTTC,CASSLDGDGGTQYF
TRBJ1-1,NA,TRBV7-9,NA,TGTGCCAGCAGCTCACTATCCGCGAACACTGAAGCTTTCTTT,CASSSLSANTEAFF
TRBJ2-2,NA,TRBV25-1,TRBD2,TGTGCCAGCAGTGAGGACCTACTAGCGACTTCGAACACCGGGGAGCTGTTTTTT,CASSEDLLATSNTGELFF